Below are 9 T cell receptor beta chains sequenced from a single sample in a study of monozygotic twins with cystic fibrosis. Sequencing used immunoSEQ multiplex PCR; TCRdb keeps in-frame clones, though not all of them. The sample gives approximately 7,500 clones, around 94% of which show up once; 0.54% is in the top ten. Sequenced sample: blood. The receptor source for this set is a boy aged 2 to 10 with cystic fibrosis.

The V gene is TRBV5-1, the J gene TRBJ1-2, with TRBD1 matching over 10 bases. V lost 5 bases, J lost 0 bases, and 7 bases stayed unmatched. Per the germline V gene, CDR1 is SGHRS and CDR2 is YFSETQ. CDR3 size: 16 residues. CDR3 amino acids: CASSLPGQGANYGYTF. Written as DNA, the CDR3 is TGCGCCAGCAGTTTGCCTGGACAGGGGGCTAACTATGGCTACACCTTC.

The chain links TRBV7-9 to TRBJ1-2, with 9 nucleotides matching TRBD1. The CDR3 is 13 amino acids. V dropped 5 bases and J dropped 6; count of bases not matched to a gene: 4. CDR1 is SEHNR and CDR2 is FQNEAQ in the germline V gene (reference sequence). CDR3 loop: CASSPDRGHGYTF. The CDR3 DNA is TGTGCCAGCAGCCCGGACAGGGGACATGGCTACACCTTC.

The chain links TRBV5-1 to TRBJ2-5; 7 bases match TRBD2. This CDR3 is 16 amino acids long. Germline values: CDR1 SGHRS, CDR2 YFSETQ. V lost 4 bases to trimming and J lost 5 bases; unmatched junction nucleotides: 14. CDR3 in amino acids: CASSPLAAGNRETQYF. The CDR3 DNA sequence: TGCGCCAGCAGCCCACTCGCAGCGGGAAATCGGGAGACCCAGTACTTC.

The chain is built from TRBV5-8 and TRBJ2-1; 10 bases are shared with TRBD2. With 4 bases clipped from V and 5 bases from J, the junction kept 6 bases outside the gene matches. Looked up from germline, CDR1 is SGHTS and CDR2 is YDEGEE. The CDR3 runs to 15 residues. This CDR3 reads CASSPGTSGDNEQFF. The CDR3, as DNA: TGTGCCAGCAGCCCGGGAACTAGCGGGGACAATGAGCAGTTCTTC.

This rearrangement joins TRBV2 to TRBJ2-3, with D possibly called TRBD1 or TRBD2 (6 bases each). The CDR3 totals 16 residues. Germline values: CDR1 SNHLY, CDR2 FYNNEI. The V and J ends lost 8 bases and 2 bases respectively, with 20 bases between them. The chain's CDR3 is CASEWKGGGFTDTQYF. The CDR3 DNA sequence: TGTGCCAGCGAGTGGAAAGGAGGGGGGTTCACAGATACGCAGTATTTT.

The V call is TRBV5-8, the J call TRBJ1-2; D might be TRBD1 (6 bases). Trimming left V 4 bases short and J 0 bases short, with 19 bases between. This CDR3 region has 17 residues. Germline values: CDR1 SGHTS, CDR2 YDEGEE. The CDR3 nucleotides are TGTGCCAGCAGCCCCCGGGTAAGGGGGTTCGCTAACTATGGCTACACCTTC. This codes for CASSPRVRGFANYGYTF.

The rearrangement joins TRBV7-2 to TRBJ2-3; 12 bases fit TRBD2. There are 16 residues in the CDR3. The V segment lost 7 bases and the J segment 4 bases; nucleotides outside the gene matches: 9. Germline values: CDR1 SGHTA, CDR2 FQGNSA. This CDR3 is CASNPSGGARADTQYF. For the CDR3, the DNA is TGTGCCAGCAACCCTAGCGGGGGGGCCAGGGCAGATACGCAGTATTTT.

V is TRBV9 and J is TRBJ1-5; D is perhaps TRBD1 (6 bases). The germline V and J ends were trimmed by 3 bases and 5 bases, with 15 bases remaining between them. CDR3 length: 15 residues. The germline gives CDR1 SGDLS, CDR2 YYNGEE. For the CDR3, the DNA is TGTGCCAGCAGCGCAGAGGGGGGGCTCTATCAGCCCCAGCATTTT. Translating it yields CASSAEGGLYQPQHF.

The chain couples TRBV7-8 to TRBJ2-1, with TRBD2 matching over 12 bases. The CDR3 consists of 16 residues. Germline loops: CDR1 SGHVS, CDR2 FQNEAQ. J lost 12 bases, V lost 5 bases, and 14 bases had no gene match. CDR3 coding DNA: TGTGCCAGCAGCCGCTCCTTTCTAGCGGGGGGGCCGGGGCAGTTCTTC. Translating it yields CASSRSFLAGGPGQFF.